These 14 T cell receptor beta chains came from one sample sequenced in a study of T cell responses to AZD1222 COVID-19 vaccine. Sequencing was performed with immunoSEQ multiplex PCR; in TCRdb, only in-frame clones are kept and a portion is missing. The sample has 100,000 to 150,000 clones, 75% to 90% seen once. The material sequenced was peripheral blood, taken 28 days after the second AZD1222 dose. These receptors all stem from an adult who received the AZD1222 COVID-19 vaccine.

The chain couples TRBV10-1 to TRBJ2-2; D is unclear. Trimming took off 5 bases at V and 6 bases at J, with 4 bases between the two ends. The germline V gene encodes CDR1 WNHNN and CDR2 SYGVQD (reference sequence). This CDR3 comprises 11 residues. The CDR3 coding sequence is TGCGCCAGCAGTAAGGCCGGGGAGCTGTTTTTT. Translated, it gives CASSKAGELFF.

This clone showed up just a few times. This chain connects TRBV6-5 to TRBJ2-3; 8 nucleotides match TRBD1. This CDR3 is 12 amino acids long. The germline V gene has CDR1 MNHEY and CDR2 SVGAGI. V was pared by 4 bases and J by 9 bases, with 3 bases of the junction left unmatched. CDR3 bases: TGTGCCAGCAGTTCCCGACAGGGGACGCAGTATTTT. This codes for CASSSRQGTQYF.

The J gene is TRBJ2-5, the V gene TRBV6-5; D possibly matches TRBD1 or TRBD2 (6 bases each). Germline V gives CDR1 MNHEY, CDR2 SVGAGI. V lost 1 base to trimming and J lost 5 bases, with 11 bases between them. CDR3 length: 14 amino acids. CDR3 amino acids: CASSYWGAQETQYF. The CDR3 region has the DNA TGTGCCAGCAGTTACTGGGGGGCGCAGGAGACCCAGTACTTC.

In DNA, the CDR3 is TGTGCCAGCAGCTACCAACTGGGGGACAATCAGCCCCAGCATTTT. Residues: CASSYQLGDNQPQHF. The chain couples TRBV28 to TRBJ1-5; the D gene is possibly TRBD1 (5 bases). Germline values: CDR1 MDHEN, CDR2 SYDVKM. CDR3 length equals 15 residues. V gave up 6 bases and J gave up 3 bases, with 15 bases separating them. Complete variable domain (other parts from reference TRBV28 and TRBJ1-5): DVKVTQSSRYLVKRTGEKVFLECVQDMDHENMFWYRQDPGLGLRLIYFSYDVKMKEKGDIPEGYSVSREKKERFSLILESASTNQTSMYLCASSYQLGDNQPQHFGDGTRLSIL.

The chain employs TRBV30 and TRBJ2-3; 10 nucleotides match TRBD2. The CDR3 loop spans 14 amino acids. V trimming: 5 bases; J trimming: 3 bases; junction bases outside the gene matches: 5. Germline V gene data show CDR1 as GTSNPN and CDR2 as SVGIG (reference sequence). CDR3: CAWGTSGMTDTQYF. The CDR3 bases are TGTGCCTGGGGAACTAGCGGGATGACAGATACGCAGTATTTT.

This clone is medium-sized (0.01 to 0.1%) within its sample. The chain carries TRBV5-4 and TRBJ2-5; D is undetermined. The CDR3 is made up of 12 amino acids. Trimming removed 7 bases at V and 5 bases at J, with 12 bases between. The germline V gene encodes CDR1 SGHNT and CDR2 YYREEE (reference sequence). The CDR3 here is CASQRESETQYF. The CDR3 DNA reads TGTGCCAGCCAAAGGGAATCGGAGACCCAGTACTTC.

The V gene is TRBV7-3, the J gene TRBJ2-2; D is uncertain. The CDR3 spans 14 residues. Germline V gene lookup returns CDR1 SGHTA and CDR2 FQGTGA. V gave up 5 bases and J gave up 2 bases, with 9 bases separating them. As DNA, the CDR3 is TGTGCCAGCAGCCTTAACGCTAACACCGGGGAGCTGTTTTTT. Protein: CASSLNANTGELFF.

Remarks on this clone: The conserved phenylalanine or tryptophan normally closing the CDR3 is absent here, so this likely arose from a read error. The DNA is left out, because the CDR3 cannot be placed on it with certainty; the CDR3 is given as TCRdb lists it. The chain recombines TRBV5-1 with TRBJ1-5. The CDR3 totals 12 residues, both ends included. Germline V gene data show CDR1 as SGHRS and CDR2 as YFSETQ. CDR3 region: CASSPGRRAGSY.

V is TRBV4-3 and J is TRBJ2-7; no clear D. Germline CDR1 is LGHNA and CDR2 is YSLEER. The CDR3 is 15 amino acids. Trimming removed 0 bases from V and 1 base from J, with 10 bases in between. CDR3 in DNA: TGCGCCAGCAGCCAAGAAAGGGTCACGTCCTACGAGCAGTACTTC. Protein: CASSQERVTSYEQYF.

The chain carries TRBV5-1 and TRBJ2-5, with D unresolved. V shed 3 bases and J shed 5 bases, with 8 bases lying between them. The CDR3 has 12 residues. CDR1 SGHRS and CDR2 YFSETQ come from the germline V gene. CDR3 protein: CASSSAGETQYF. The CDR3 DNA sequence: TGCGCCAGCAGCTCGGCTGGCGAGACCCAGTACTTC.

This rearrangement joins TRBV6-5 to TRBJ1-1; the D is unclear. Germline CDR1 and CDR2: MNHEY and SVGAGI. CDR3 length equals 13 residues. The V end was cut by 4 bases, the J end by 2 bases, with 8 bases between. The CDR3 region has the DNA TGTGCCAGCAGTTTACAGCAAAACACTGAAGCTTTCTTT. Its protein is CASSLQQNTEAFF.

The rearrangement joins TRBV9 to TRBJ1-3, with D unclear. The CDR3 has 14 amino acids. CDR1 and CDR2 from the germline V gene are SGDLS and YYNGEE. V dropped 8 bases and J dropped 4 bases, with 16 bases sitting between them. The CDR3 spells CASNLPGEGNTIYF. The CDR3 DNA sequence: TGTGCCAGTAACCTCCCCGGGGAAGGAAACACCATATATTTT.

The chain couples TRBV28 to TRBJ2-5; 9 nucleotides match TRBD1. In germline, CDR1 is MDHEN, CDR2 SYDVKM. Trimming cost V 8 bases and J 5 bases; bases outside gene matches: 12. This CDR3 spans 15 amino acids. The chain's CDR3 is CASCSLPGTGETQYF. For the CDR3, the DNA is TGTGCCAGCTGTTCACTTCCTGGGACAGGGGAGACCCAGTACTTC.

The J gene is TRBJ1-3, the V gene TRBV7-8; D is uncertain. Germline CDR1 SGHVS, CDR2 FQNEAQ. V was pared by 2 bases and J by 4 bases, with 18 bases between. The CDR3 sequence is 17 residues long. The CDR3 DNA sequence: TGTGCCAGCAGCTTATCTTTCGGTCGGGCAAAAGGAAACACCATATATTTT. Protein: CASSLSFGRAKGNTIYF.